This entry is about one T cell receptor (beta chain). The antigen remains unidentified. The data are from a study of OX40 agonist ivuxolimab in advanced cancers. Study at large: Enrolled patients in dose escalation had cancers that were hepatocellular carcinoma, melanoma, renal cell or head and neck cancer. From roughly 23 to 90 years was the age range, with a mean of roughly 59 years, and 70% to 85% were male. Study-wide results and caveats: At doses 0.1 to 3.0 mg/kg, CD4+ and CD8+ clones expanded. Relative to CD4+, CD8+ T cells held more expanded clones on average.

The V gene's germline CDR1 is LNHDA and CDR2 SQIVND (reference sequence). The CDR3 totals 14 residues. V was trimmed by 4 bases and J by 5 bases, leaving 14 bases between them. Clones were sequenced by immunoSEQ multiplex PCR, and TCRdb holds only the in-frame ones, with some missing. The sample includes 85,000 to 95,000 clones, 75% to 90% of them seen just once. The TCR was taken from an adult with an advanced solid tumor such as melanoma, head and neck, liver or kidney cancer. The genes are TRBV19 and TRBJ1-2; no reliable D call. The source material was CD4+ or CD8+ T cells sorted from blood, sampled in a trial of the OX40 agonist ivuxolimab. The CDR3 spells CASSRGSLSYGYTF. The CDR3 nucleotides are TGTGCCAGTAGTAGAGGATCCCTCTCTTATGGCTACACCTTC. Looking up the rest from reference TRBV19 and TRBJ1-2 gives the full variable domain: DGGITQSPKYLFRKEGQNVTLSCEQNLNHDAMYWYRQDPGQGLRLIYYSQIVNDFQKGDIAEGYSVSREKKESFPLTVTSAQKNPTAFYLCASSRGSLSYGYTFGSGTRLTVV.